This T cell receptor (beta chain) is from a study of T cells in Graves' hyperthyroidism and ophthalmopathy. Overall study: Peripheral blood draws took place at initial diagnosis, ahead of any treatment.

The CDR3 consists of 14 residues. The germline V gene encodes CDR1 SGHAT and CDR2 FQNNGV. V was cut by 5 bases and J by 5 bases, with 15 bases left in between. For ophthalmopathy patients, the Clinical Activity Score was at least 3 and the NOSPECS grade at least 4; duration was under 3 months. The study excluded patients with uncontrolled infection, other autoimmune disease, pregnancy or lactation. Extraction of PBMCs used 10 ml of fresh peripheral blood. This clonotype was detected ten times or more. RNA transcripts were the template for amplifying TCR beta CDR3 regions. The TCR CDR3 was amplified in a first-round RT-PCR using the HTBI primer set. TCRdb passed the multiplex PCR reads through MiXCR, listing each CDR3 protein once. Of 500,000 or so distinct CDR3 sequences listed, 15% to 20% are singletons.

Sequencing used blood. This receptor was taken from a woman younger than 45 with Graves' ophthalmopathy. The rearrangement joins TRBV11-2 to TRBJ2-5, with D perhaps TRBD2 (5 bases). CDR3: CASSQDWTLETQYF. CDR3 nucleotides: TGTGCCAGCAGCCAGGACTGGACCTTGGAGACCCAGTACTTC.